Below are 21 T cell receptor beta chains sequenced from a single sample in a study of T-cell reconstitution after alpha-beta-depleted transplantation in children. The authors prepared the TCRbeta library with unique molecular identifiers. MiXCR, run by TCRdb on the PCR reads, gives a single entry per CDR3 protein. The table records 90,000 to 120,000 distinct CDR3 sequences, 6.4% of them present only once. The source material was PBMCs, mostly from graft donor cells, sampled 360 days after TCRalphabeta/CD19-depleted stem cell transplant. These receptors came from a male patient aged 2-9 years who had a stem cell transplant for acute lymphoblastic leukemia, so the T cells may come from the graft donor.

Many counts were recorded for this clonotype. For the CDR3, the DNA is TGTGCCAGCAGCGGTGGCCGGAGCTCCTATAATTCACCCCTCCACTTT. Protein: CASSGGRSSYNSPLHF. This rearrangement joins TRBV9 to TRBJ1-6; D ambiguous. The germline V and J ends were trimmed by 3 bases and 0 bases, with 10 bases remaining between them. The CDR3 covers 16 residues. The germline V gene has CDR1 SGDLS and CDR2 YYNGEE.

The chain is built from TRBV6-5 and TRBJ2-1, with D possibly matching TRBD2 (5 bases). This CDR3 comprises 14 residues. V was clipped by 2 bases and J by 10 bases, with 15 bases between them. Germline CDR1 is MNHEY and CDR2 is SVGAGI. CDR3 coding DNA: TGTGCCAGCAGTTACGACGGTAGCGCCCAAGAGCAGTTCTTC. Protein product: CASSYDGSAQEQFF.

The chain uses TRBV27 and TRBJ1-5; 7 bases fit TRBD1. The CDR3 has 15 residues. With 2 bases clipped from V and 3 bases from J, the junction kept 4 bases outside the gene matches. Germline-derived CDR1 and CDR2 are MNHEY and SMNVEV (reference sequence). CDR3 bases: TGTGCCAGCAGTTTAGCCGGGACAGTCAATCAGCCCCAGCATTTT. It yields the protein CASSLAGTVNQPQHF.

CDR3 sequence (DNA): TGTGCCAGCAGCCTCCTTGAGTGGGGGGGCGGTAATGAGCAGTTCTTC. Translating gives CASSLLEWGGGNEQFF. The J gene is TRBJ2-1, the V gene TRBV9; D might be TRBD2 (7 bases). V lost 4 bases to trimming and J lost 7 bases, with 21 bases between them. Looked up from germline, CDR1 is SGDLS and CDR2 is YYNGEE. This CDR3 is built from 16 residues.

Only a few counts were recorded for this clonotype. The chain carries TRBV15 and TRBJ1-1, with D uncertain. The CDR3 covers 14 residues. Germline lookup yields CDR1 LNHNV and CDR2 YYDKDF (reference sequence). The ends were cut back, 5 bases at V and 0 bases at J, with 10 bases in the middle. CDR3 DNA: TGTGCCACCAGCTTTCGGACGGTGAACACTGAAGCTTTCTTT. This translates into CATSFRTVNTEAFF.

This clonotype has ten or more counts. This sequence joins TRBV28 and TRBJ1-1; tentatively, D is TRBD1 (6 bases). Germline loops: CDR1 MDHEN, CDR2 SYDVKM. Trimming took 1 base from V and 5 from J, leaving 14 bases between them. The CDR3 is 15 amino acids. CDR3 protein: CASSLSTGTRTEAFF. The CDR3 DNA is TGTGCCAGCAGTTTATCCACAGGGACTCGGACTGAAGCTTTCTTT. The full variable domain, in which reference TRBV28 and TRBJ1-1 provide the parts outside the CDR3, is DVKVTQSSRYLVKRTGEKVFLECVQDMDHENMFWYRQDPGLGLRLIYFSYDVKMKEKGDIPEGYSVSREKKERFSLILESASTNQTSMYLCASSLSTGTRTEAFFGQGTRLTVV.

This chain connects TRBV27 to TRBJ1-6, with TRBD1 matching 8 bases. Per the germline V gene, CDR1 is MNHEY and CDR2 is SMNVEV (reference sequence). With 4 bases clipped from V and 10 bases from J, the junction kept 12 bases outside the gene matches. This CDR3 has 16 residues. This chain's CDR3 is CASSSSTGGGLSPLHF. CDR3 nucleotides: TGTGCCAGCAGTTCCTCCACAGGGGGGGGATTATCACCCCTCCACTTT.

This clonotype has only a few counts. The chain recombines TRBV5-5 with TRBJ1-4, with 8 bases aligning to TRBD1. After removal of 3 bases from V and 2 bases from J, the junction contained 3 bases not matched to a gene. This CDR3 contains 15 residues. In germline, CDR1 is SGHKS, CDR2 YYEKEE (reference sequence). CDR3 DNA: TGTGCCAGCAGCTCCCGACAGGGGACTAATGAAAAACTGTTTTTT. Encoded protein: CASSSRQGTNEKLFF.

This clonotype was seen ten or more times. The chain joins TRBV4-2 to TRBJ2-2; maybe TRBD2 (5 bases). CDR3 size: 16 residues. Trimming removed 1 base at V and 5 bases at J, with 14 bases between. CDR1 and CDR2 (germline): LGHNA, YNFKEQ. Here the CDR3 reads CASSQGYLATTGELFF. The CDR3 DNA is TGTGCCAGCAGCCAAGGGTATCTAGCTACGACCGGGGAGCTGTTTTTT.

Ten or more counts support this clonotype. The chain joins TRBV6-4 to TRBJ2-1, with 14 bases identical to TRBD2. The germline CDR1 and CDR2 sequences are MRHNA and SNTAGT. V trimming: 0 bases; J trimming: 7 bases; junction bases outside the gene matches: 8. This CDR3 is 18 amino acids long. CDR3 in amino acids: CASSDSMTSGRAGNEQFF. The CDR3 DNA follows: TGTGCCAGCAGTGACTCGATGACTAGCGGGAGGGCTGGGAATGAGCAGTTCTTC.

This clonotype was observed a few times. This chain links TRBV7-9 with TRBJ2-2; 10 nucleotides agree with TRBD1. Unmatched junction bases numbered 7, after V lost 5 bases and J lost 7 bases. This CDR3 is 15 amino acids long. CDR1 is SEHNR and CDR2 is FQNEAQ in the germline V gene (reference sequence). The CDR3 here is CASSPRDRGNGELFF. The CDR3 DNA sequence: TGTGCCAGCAGCCCCCGGGACAGGGGAAACGGGGAGCTGTTTTTT.

There are many counts of this clonotype. This chain links TRBV15 with TRBJ2-7; a weak D match, TRBD1 (5 bases). Germline V gives CDR1 LNHNV, CDR2 YYDKDF (reference sequence). V lost 0 bases and J 1 base, leaving 10 bases between the germline ends. The CDR3 spans 15 residues. This chain's CDR3 is CATSRDRQGSYEQYF. CDR3 in DNA: TGTGCCACCAGCAGAGATCGGCAGGGATCCTACGAGCAGTACTTC.

V is TRBV29-1 and J is TRBJ2-7; no firm D call. The CDR3 extends over 12 amino acids. Trimming took 6 bases from V and 2 from J, leaving 11 bases between them. In germline, CDR1 is SQVTM, CDR2 ANQGSEA. The CDR3 DNA reads TGCAGCGTCCAGGTAGGACCCTACGAGCAGTACTTC. Protein product: CSVQVGPYEQYF.

This clonotype was seen many times. The chain recombines TRBV7-2 with TRBJ2-5, with D unclear. Germline-derived CDR1 and CDR2 are SGHTA and FQGNSA. The CDR3 runs 13 residues. V lost 5 bases, J lost 0 bases, and 7 bases lay in between. The CDR3 loop reads CASSAVYQETQYF. The CDR3 DNA sequence: TGTGCCAGCAGCGCCGTGTACCAAGAGACCCAGTACTTC.

The V and J genes are TRBV10-3 and TRBJ1-2; no clear D gene. V shed 3 bases and J shed 0 bases, with 8 bases lying between them. The CDR3 loop spans 14 amino acids. Looked up from germline, CDR1 is ENHRY and CDR2 is SYGVKD. This CDR3 reads CAISESTSNYGYTF. The CDR3 nucleotides read TGTGCCATCAGTGAATCCACCTCTAACTATGGCTACACCTTC.

This clonotype was detected a few times. The gene calls are TRBV20-1 and TRBJ2-7; 9 bases are a match to TRBD2. Germline lookup yields CDR1 DFQATT and CDR2 SNEGSKA (reference sequence). J was trimmed by 2 bases and V by 3 bases; bases with no gene match: 14. This CDR3 has 17 residues. This CDR3 reads CSARNLRETSGTYEQYF. In DNA form, the CDR3 reads TGCAGTGCTAGGAACCTGAGGGAGACTAGCGGAACCTACGAGCAGTACTTC.

CDR3 region: CASRAGGARADTQYF. Here the CDR3 DNA reads TGTGCCAGCAGAGCCGGGGGGGCCAGGGCAGATACGCAGTATTTT. J is TRBJ2-3 and V is TRBV6-5; 8 bases agree with TRBD2. The junction had 9 bases not matched to a gene; V was cut back by 6 bases and J by 4 bases. The V gene's germline CDR1 is MNHEY and CDR2 SVGAGI. This CDR3 has 15 amino acids.

This clonotype was recorded at least ten times. The rearrangement uses TRBV28 and TRBJ2-6, with unresolved D. V was shortened by 10 bases and J by 2 bases, with 6 bases between the two germline ends. Germline V gene data show CDR1 as MDHEN and CDR2 as SYDVKM. The CDR3 covers 12 residues. The CDR3 here is CAKGTGANVLTF. CDR3 bases: TGTGCCAAGGGCACTGGGGCCAACGTCCTGACTTTC.

This clonotype has only a few counts. The chain links TRBV5-6 to TRBJ2-3; D not certain. Deletions cut 4 bases from V and 6 bases from J, with 21 bases between. Per the germline V gene, CDR1 is SGHDT and CDR2 is YYEEEE. This CDR3 region has 16 residues. The CDR3 is CASSLPQVRNGDTQYF. CDR3 sequence (DNA): TGTGCCAGCAGCCTCCCCCAGGTTCGGAATGGCGATACGCAGTATTTT.

The chain couples TRBV25-1 to TRBJ1-2, with D unclear. Germline-derived CDR1 and CDR2 are MGHDK and SYGVNS. V dropped 3 bases and J dropped 4 bases, with 9 bases sitting between them. The CDR3 consists of 13 residues. CDR3 DNA sequence: TGTGCCAGCAGTGAGGCGCAGAGCTATGGCTACACCTTC. Its translation is CASSEAQSYGYTF.

Many counts were recorded for this clonotype. The chain carries TRBV7-9 and TRBJ1-1, with TRBD1 as a possible D gene (5 bases). The V gene lost 1 base and the J gene lost 3 bases, with 12 bases spanning the gap. This CDR3 is 15 amino acids long. From germline, CDR1 is SEHNR and CDR2 FQNEAQ (reference sequence). The CDR3 sequence: CASSLGGTYDTEAFF. DNA for the CDR3: TGTGCCAGCAGCTTAGGAGGGACCTACGACACTGAAGCTTTCTTT.